This TCR beta chain was sequenced in a study of preoperative IRX-2 immunotherapy in early breast cancer (dated by TCRdb to about 2019). The treatment or condition label for this specimen denotes: preoperative locoregional IRX-2 cytokine immunotherapy. The samples were obtained from a phase Ib study that tested preoperative, locoregional IRX-2 cytokine immunotherapy designed to prime immune responses. Patients with early-stage breast cancer who were given IRX-2 before surgery served as donors. On this clone: Its target antigen remains unknown. Nothing much larger sits one base from this clone, and base qualities are not available.

The CDR3 spans 13 residues, from the cysteine through the phenylalanine. Only the CDR3 region is kept as DNA, spanning 39 bases read in frame from base 1. The germline V gene encodes CDR1 SQVTM and CDR2 ANQGSEA. V and J are truncated by 8 bases and 2 bases respectively, leaving an intervening sequence of 16 bases. The library was built by means of the immunoSEQ multiplex PCR assay. Here the immuneACCESS table is served through TCRdb, limited to in-frame sequences with V and J called. Missing clones are a known gap in these copies; in checked studies unresolved V genes cover under half, and the rest lacks a known reason. This sample is represented by approximately 27,000 clones; 70% to 90% of them were singletons. The leading ten clones occupy over 1% of the sample.

The sample consisted of lymph node tissue, taken after IRX-2 immunotherapy. The chain employs TRBV29-1 and TRBJ2-7, with the D call tentatively TRBD1 or TRBD2, each fitting 6 bases. The source of this sequence is a human donor with breast cancer. The CDR3 region reads CSTLDGGTYEQYF. Read as DNA, the sequence is TGCAGCACTCTTGACGGGGGCACCTACGAGCAGTACTTC.